The next 12 T cell receptor beta chains were all read from a single sample in a study of Ad26.COV2.S vaccination and SARS-CoV-2 variants. Profiled with immunoSEQ multiplex PCR; TCRdb holds only in-frame clones, not every one. Found here are 240,000 or so clones, around 89% of them singletons; the top ten hold approximately 12%. As for treatment: roughly 19 received Ad26.COV2.S at low or high dose, single or two shots; about five received placebo; per-sample allocation not given. Day 63 following the first vaccine or placebo injection was when the samples were taken. The material sequenced was peripheral blood, taken in a trial of Ad26.COV2.S vaccine versus placebo. These receptors all stem from a person between 18 and 60 years old who received the Ad26.COV2.S COVID-19 vaccine or a placebo.

The rearrangement links TRBV9 to TRBJ2-7; D tentatively reads TRBD1 or TRBD2 (5 bases each). Trimming removed 7 bases at V and 1 base at J, with 15 bases between. The CDR3 contains 14 residues. Germline CDR1 SGDLS, CDR2 YYNGEE. CDR3 residues: CASGTGTESYEQYF. The CDR3 nucleotides are TGTGCCAGCGGGACCGGGACGGAGTCCTACGAGCAGTACTTC.

There are a few counts of this clone. The J gene is TRBJ2-3, the V gene TRBV6-1, with D perhaps matching TRBD2 (6 bases). The CDR3 covers 15 residues. Germline V gives CDR1 MNHNS, CDR2 SASEGT. V lost 3 bases to trimming and J lost 3 bases, with 13 bases between them. The CDR3 region is CASSERRGRTDTQYF. The DNA for the CDR3 is TGTGCCAGCAGTGAGAGGAGGGGAAGGACAGATACGCAGTATTTT.

V gene TRBV11-3 combines with J gene TRBJ1-2; 7 bases are a match to TRBD1. The CDR3 extends over 14 amino acids. The germline V gene encodes CDR1 SGHNT and CDR2 YENEEA. The trim removed 2 bases at V and 6 bases at J, leaving 6 bases unmatched. CDR3 sequence (DNA): TGTGCCAGCAGCTTAAAGACAGGGAAGGATGGCTACACCTTC. As protein: CASSLKTGKDGYTF.

The rearrangement links TRBV28 to TRBJ2-7; D tentatively fits TRBD1 or TRBD2 (5 bases each). Trimming removed 8 bases at V and 0 bases at J, with 17 bases between. Germline CDR1 and CDR2: MDHEN and SYDVKM. This CDR3 comprises 15 residues. This CDR3 is CASLSGAGSSYEQYF. For the CDR3, the DNA is TGTGCCAGCTTGTCCGGGGCAGGGAGCTCCTACGAGCAGTACTTC.

The gene calls are TRBV7-8 and TRBJ1-2; D might be TRBD1 (6 bases). The germline V gene has CDR1 SGHVS and CDR2 FQNEAQ. V was trimmed by 11 bases and J by 8 bases, leaving 27 bases between them. The CDR3 sequence is 15 residues long. The chain's CDR3 is CAAQKGGSYGSGYTF. For the CDR3, the DNA is TGTGCCGCCCAAAAGGGGGGCAGTTATGGTAGCGGCTACACCTTC.

This sequence joins TRBV30 and TRBJ2-3; D gene unclear. The CDR3 has 11 amino acids. Per germline, CDR1 GTSNPN and CDR2 SVGIG (reference sequence). CDR3 sequence reads: CGLDIADTQYF. The CDR3 region has the DNA TGTGGACTCGATATAGCAGATACGCAGTATTTT.

This clone was counted a few times. The chain has TRBV7-2 and TRBJ2-7; TRBD2 matches at 8 bases. The CDR3 loop spans 13 amino acids. Trimming at V came to 8 bases and at J to 4 bases, leaving 7 bases not matched to a gene. Germline loops: CDR1 SGHTA, CDR2 FQGNSA. The CDR3 loop reads CASGASGLYEQYF. For the CDR3, the DNA is TGTGCCAGCGGGGCTAGCGGGCTTTACGAGCAGTACTTC. Full variable domain (rest looked up from reference TRBV7-2 and TRBJ2-7): GAGVSQSPSNKVTEKGKDVELRCDPISGHTALYWYRQSLGQGLEFLIYFQGNSAPDKSGLPSDRFSAERTGGSVSTLTIQRTQQEDSAVYLCASGASGLYEQYFGPGTRLTVT.

The genes are TRBV7-6 and TRBJ2-2; no firm D call. This CDR3 region has 16 residues. The germline V and J ends were trimmed by 5 bases and 4 bases, with 17 bases remaining between them. Germline V gene lookup returns CDR1 SGHVS and CDR2 FNYEAQ. CDR3 protein: CASSPRQGVGTGELFF. CDR3 bases: TGTGCCAGCAGCCCACGACAAGGCGTCGGCACCGGGGAGCTGTTTTTT.

J is TRBJ1-5 and V is TRBV19; D is possibly TRBD1 (6 bases). This CDR3 has 16 amino acids. Germline V gives CDR1 LNHDA, CDR2 SQIVND (reference sequence). V lost 0 bases to trimming and J lost 7 bases, with 16 bases between them. CDR3 nucleotide sequence: TGTGCCAGTAGTATAGAAGTTCACAGGGTGCTCCAGCCCCAGCATTTT. Its translation: CASSIEVHRVLQPQHF.

The chain joins TRBV6-5 to TRBJ2-1; 10 bases are a match to TRBD2. Per the germline V gene, CDR1 is MNHEY and CDR2 is SVGAGI. The CDR3 covers 15 residues. V shed 8 bases, J shed 4 bases, and the junction held 8 bases outside the gene matches. The CDR3 region has the DNA TGTGCCAGCGGATTCCTAGCGGGGGATTACAATGAGCAGTTCTTC. As protein: CASGFLAGDYNEQFF.

The chain couples TRBV27 to TRBJ2-7, with a weak D call TRBD1 (5 bases). This CDR3 has 15 residues. Trimming pared 0 bases from V and 7 bases from J, leaving 16 bases between. Germline-derived CDR1 and CDR2 are MNHEY and SMNVEV (reference sequence). The CDR3 loop reads CASSLSAGLGREQYF. The CDR3 region has the DNA TGTGCCAGCAGTTTATCGGCAGGGCTAGGCCGGGAGCAGTACTTC.

J is TRBJ1-2 and V is TRBV2; 9 nucleotides align to TRBD1. The trim removed 2 bases at V and 7 bases at J, leaving 11 bases unmatched. CDR3 length: 16 amino acids. Per germline, CDR1 SNHLY and CDR2 FYNNEI. The DNA for the CDR3 is TGTGCCAGCAGTGAATTCGAGGGACAGGGCCTGAGTGGCTACACCTTC. It yields the protein CASSEFEGQGLSGYTF.